This is a list of T cell receptor beta chains from one sample in a study of shared clonotypes between healthy human individuals. Sequenced by immunoSEQ multiplex PCR; TCRdb stores in-frame clones only, minus some. The data show approximately 530,000 clones, 95% to 96% seen once. The sample consisted of naive CD4+ T cells sorted from blood. These TCRs come from a woman between 25 and 40 years old in good health. Each CDR3 is given with its conserved first and last residue. The D gene is left open where the match is weak. The size field is filled for only some rows; it gives once, few, many or a size class.

j_call clone_size v_call d_call cdr3_nt cdr3_aa
TRBJ2-3 NA TRBV11-3 TRBD1 TGTGCCAGCAGCTTGGGGACAGGGGGCACAGATACGCAGTATTTT CASSLGTGGTDTQYF
TRBJ2-1 NA TRBV6-6 TRBD1 TGTGCCAGCAGGACATCAGGGGGCGGTTTTAATGAGCAGTTCTTC CASRTSGGGFNEQFF
TRBJ2-5 NA TRBV11-3 TRBD2 TGTGCCAGCAGCTTATTCGGGGGGGAGGAACAGACCCAGTACTTC CASSLFGGEEQTQYF
TRBJ1-5 few TRBV11-2 NA TGTGCCAGCAGCTTAAAGGAGGGCGGGACCAAGCATTTT CASSLKEGGTKHF
TRBJ2-1 NA TRBV5-1 NA TGCGCCAGCAGCTTGGGACTATTGAACAATGAGCAGTTCTTC CASSLGLLNNEQFF
TRBJ2-1 NA TRBV11-2 NA TGTGCCAGCAGCTTTTTCAGGGCTAACAATGAGCAGTTCTTC CASSFFRANNEQFF
TRBJ2-7 once TRBV5-1 NA TGCGCCAGCAGCTTGGTAACGACGGCTAGCTCCTACGAGCAGTACTTC CASSLVTTASSYEQYF
TRBJ2-7 NA TRBV6-6 NA TGTGCCAGCAGTTACGGGCAGGTAGCCTGGGAGCAGTACTTC CASSYGQVAWEQYF
TRBJ2-1 NA TRBV14 TRBD2 TGTGCCAGCAGCCGCGATGGGGGGGACAATGAGCAGTTCTTC CASSRDGGDNEQFF
TRBJ2-7 NA TRBV28 NA TGTGCCAGCAGTCTCTATGGGGGTTCCTACGAGCAGTACTTC CASSLYGGSYEQYF
TRBJ1-5 NA TRBV7-9 NA TGTGCCAGCAGCTTTGGGGGTTACAATCAGCCCCAGCATTTT CASSFGGYNQPQHF
TRBJ2-1 NA TRBV4-1 TRBD2 TGCGCCAGCAGCCATTGGACTAGCGGGAGAGAGGCGTACAATGAGCAGTTCTTC CASSHWTSGREAYNEQFF
TRBJ2-3 NA TRBV29-1 NA TGCAGCGTTGAGGGGTACACAGATACGCAGTATTTT CSVEGYTDTQYF
TRBJ1-1 NA TRBV19 TRBD1 TGTGCCAGTAGTCCCATGCCCCGGGACAGGAGTAGCACTGAAGCTTTCTTT CASSPMPRDRSSTEAFF
TRBJ1-1 NA TRBV28 NA TGTGCCAGCAGCCCGGGGTCCCTAGCGCAAGGTGTAGCTTTCTTT CASSPGSLAQGVAFF
TRBJ2-3 NA TRBV11-3 NA TGTGCCAGCAGCCGCTTTGGGCAGGGCACAGATACGCAGTATTTT CASSRFGQGTDTQYF
TRBJ1-1 NA TRBV5-1 NA TGCGCCAGCAGCTTGATGGGGTTCGCTGAAGCTTTCTTT CASSLMGFAEAFF
TRBJ1-5 NA TRBV4-1 NA TGCGCCAGCAGCCAAGAGGATGGCAGGGGCGTCTATAGCAATCAGCCCCAGCATTTT CASSQEDGRGVYSNQPQHF
TRBJ2-5 NA TRBV5-1 TRBD2 TGCGCCAGCAGCGGTCAACGGACTAGCGGGACCTTGTACCAAGAGACCCAGTACTTC CASSGQRTSGTLYQETQYF
TRBJ1-3 NA TRBV9 NA TGTGCCAGCAGCGTAGTAATAGGGCTCTCTGGAAACACCATATATTTT CASSVVIGLSGNTIYF
TRBJ1-2 NA TRBV9 NA TGTGCCAGCAGTGCAACAGGCCTCTATGGCTACACCTTC CASSATGLYGYTF
TRBJ1-2 NA TRBV6-5 TRBD1 TGTGCCAGCAGAAGGGACAGGGGTTTGAATGGCTACACCTTC CASRRDRGLNGYTF
TRBJ1-4 NA TRBV11-2 NA TGTGCCAGCAGCCCCAGACCCGCTGCAACTAATGAAAAACTGTTTTTT CASSPRPAATNEKLFF
TRBJ2-5 NA TRBV10-3 NA TGTGCCATCAGTGACTTGGGCGGAGACCGCCAAGAGACCCAGTACTTC CAISDLGGDRQETQYF
TRBJ2-7 NA TRBV21-1 NA TGTGCCACGACCGGGGTGCGGGAGCGGGAGGGCCTCTCCCACGAGCAGTACTTC CATTGVREREGLSHEQYF
TRBJ1-5 NA TRBV19 NA TGTGCCAGTACCACCGGGGAGTACCATCAGCCCCAGCATTTT CASTTGEYHQPQHF
TRBJ1-2 NA TRBV5-6 NA TGTGCCAGCAGCTTCCGGGCCCCAGAGGGCTATGGCTACACCTTC CASSFRAPEGYGYTF
TRBJ2-7 NA TRBV28 TRBD2 TGTGCTTCCGGGCCGGGGGGTACCACCGGTTACGAGCAGTACTTC CASGPGGTTGYEQYF
TRBJ1-1 NA TRBV28 NA TGTGCCAGCAGTTCTCGACCAAGGTCGACTGAAGCTTTCTTT CASSSRPRSTEAFF
TRBJ1-5 NA TRBV4-1 NA TGCGCCAGCAGTCATAGACTGATGGACACCCCTCGGAGTCAGCAGCCCCAGCATTTT CASSHRLMDTPRSQQPQHF
TRBJ2-2 NA TRBV9 NA TGTGCCAGCAGCGTAATGTCTATGAACACCGGGGAGCTGTTTTTT CASSVMSMNTGELFF
TRBJ1-1 NA TRBV19 NA TGTGCCAGTAATTCGGTGGGAAGGAGCATGAACACTGAAGCTTTCTTT CASNSVGRSMNTEAFF
TRBJ1-5 NA TRBV6-5 NA TGTGCCAGCAGTTACGGGGGGGTCAGAGGCAATCAGCCCCAGCATTTT CASSYGGVRGNQPQHF
TRBJ2-1 NA TRBV6-5 TRBD1 TGTGCCAGCAGTACTGACAGGGGTCCATACAATGAGCAGTTCTTC CASSTDRGPYNEQFF
TRBJ1-5 NA TRBV19 NA TGTGCCAGTACCGGGCGGCTCAATCAGCCCCAGCATTTT CASTGRLNQPQHF
TRBJ2-3 NA TRBV18 NA TGTGCCAGCTCACCAGGCGGGCCTCCCGATACGCAGTATTTT CASSPGGPPDTQYF
TRBJ2-6 NA TRBV4-1 NA TGCGCCAGCAGCCAAGAAATCTCTCTCTCTGGGGCCAACGTCCTGACTTTC CASSQEISLSGANVLTF
TRBJ1-1 NA TRBV29-1 NA TGCAGCGTACGCCGGACGGAGGACACTGAAGCTTTCTTT CSVRRTEDTEAFF
TRBJ2-3 once TRBV28 TRBD1 TGTGCCAGCAGGGGGACAGGGTCCACAGATACGCAGTATTTT CASRGTGSTDTQYF
TRBJ2-3 NA TRBV6-6 TRBD2 TGTGCCAGCAACCTCCGAGCGGGAGCTGCGGATACGCAGTATTTT CASNLRAGAADTQYF
TRBJ2-3 NA TRBV30 TRBD2 TGTGCCTGGAGTGTATCTCGGACTAGTGGTCTTCGGTCAGATACGCAGTATTTT CAWSVSRTSGLRSDTQYF
TRBJ1-5 NA TRBV10-2 TRBD1 TGCGCCAGCAGTGAGTCGGGCAGGGGGTTAACGGGCAATCAGCCCCAGCATTTT CASSESGRGLTGNQPQHF
TRBJ1-5 NA TRBV4-1 NA TGCGCCAGCAGCCCGTTAGTCCTCGTAGGGACGAAGGATCAGCCCCAGCATTTT CASSPLVLVGTKDQPQHF
TRBJ2-7 NA TRBV5-1 NA TGCGCCAGCAGCTTGGCCCAAGGGGGCTACGAGCAGTACTTC CASSLAQGGYEQYF
TRBJ2-6 NA TRBV18 NA TGTGCCAGCTCACCAGAGGAGGTCTCTGGGGCCAACGTCCTGACTTTC CASSPEEVSGANVLTF
TRBJ2-7 once TRBV10-3 TRBD2 TGTGCCATCAGCTGGACTAGCGAACCCCACTACGAGCAGTACTTC CAISWTSEPHYEQYF
TRBJ2-3 NA TRBV15 NA TGTGCCACCAGCAGTAGACAGGCGGGTACAGATACGCAGTATTTT CATSSRQAGTDTQYF
TRBJ2-1 NA TRBV7-2 TRBD2 TGTGCCAGCAGCTTAGCGGGACTAGCGGCCTACAATGAGCAGTTCTTC CASSLAGLAAYNEQFF